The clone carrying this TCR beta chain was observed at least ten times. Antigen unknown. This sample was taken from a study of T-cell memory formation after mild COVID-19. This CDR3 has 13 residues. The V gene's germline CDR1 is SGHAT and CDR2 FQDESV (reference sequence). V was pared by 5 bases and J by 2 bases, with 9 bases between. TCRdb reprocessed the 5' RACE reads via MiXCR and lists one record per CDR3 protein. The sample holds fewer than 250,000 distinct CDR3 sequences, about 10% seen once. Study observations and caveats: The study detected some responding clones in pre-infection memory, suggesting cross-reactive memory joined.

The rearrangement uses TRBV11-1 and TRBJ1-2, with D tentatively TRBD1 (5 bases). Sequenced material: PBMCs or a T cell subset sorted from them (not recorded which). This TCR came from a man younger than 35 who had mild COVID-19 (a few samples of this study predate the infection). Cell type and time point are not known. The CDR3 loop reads CASSRDGNYGYTF. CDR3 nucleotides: TGTGCCAGCAGCCGGGACGGGAACTATGGCTACACCTTC.